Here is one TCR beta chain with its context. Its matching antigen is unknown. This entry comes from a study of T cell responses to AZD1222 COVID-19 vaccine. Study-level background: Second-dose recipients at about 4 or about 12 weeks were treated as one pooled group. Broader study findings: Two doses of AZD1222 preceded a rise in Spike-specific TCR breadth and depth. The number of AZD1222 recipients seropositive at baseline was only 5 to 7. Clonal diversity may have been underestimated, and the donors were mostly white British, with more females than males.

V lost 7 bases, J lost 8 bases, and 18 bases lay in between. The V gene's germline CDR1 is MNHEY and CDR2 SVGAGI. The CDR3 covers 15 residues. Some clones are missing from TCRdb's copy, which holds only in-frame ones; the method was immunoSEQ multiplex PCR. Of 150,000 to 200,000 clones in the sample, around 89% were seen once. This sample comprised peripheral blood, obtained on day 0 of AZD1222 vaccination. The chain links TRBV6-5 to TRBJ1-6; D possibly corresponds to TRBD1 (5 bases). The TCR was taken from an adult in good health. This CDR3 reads CASTKNGVGDSPLHF. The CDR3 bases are TGTGCCAGCACCAAAAATGGTGTGGGGGATTCACCCCTCCACTTT.